These 9 T cell receptor beta chains were all obtained from the same sample, sequenced in a study of T cell repertoires in ileal Crohn's disease. Profiled with immunoSEQ multiplex PCR; TCRdb holds only in-frame clones, not every one. This table has approximately 9,000 clones, roughly four fifths appearing once. Sample: ileal tissue. The receptors originated from an adult with Crohn's disease.

The rearrangement links TRBV6-5 to TRBJ2-7; 9 nucleotides align to TRBD1. Germline CDR1 MNHEY, CDR2 SVGAGI. The CDR3 spans 14 residues. J was trimmed by 6 bases and V by 5 bases; bases with no gene match: 8. The CDR3 spells CASSPITGGSEQYF. In nucleotides, the CDR3 is TGTGCCAGCAGTCCAATAACAGGGGGCTCCGAGCAGTACTTC.

The genes are TRBV5-4 and TRBJ2-3; 12 positions match TRBD2. V lost 4 bases to trimming and J lost 2 bases; unmatched junction nucleotides: 5. The CDR3 has 16 amino acids. Germline CDR1 SGHNT, CDR2 YYREEE (reference sequence). DNA for the CDR3: TGTGCCAGCAGCAGACTAGCGGGGGACTTCACAGATACGCAGTATTTT. This gives the protein CASSRLAGDFTDTQYF.

The sample holds a few counts of this clone. This chain joins TRBV5-8 and TRBJ1-4; a weak D match, TRBD1 (5 bases). The CDR3 extends over 16 amino acids. Germline CDR1 SGHTS, CDR2 YDEGEE. The V gene lost 4 bases and the J gene lost 5 bases, with 18 bases spanning the gap. The CDR3: CASSLNTGFENEKLFF. The CDR3 DNA is TGTGCCAGCAGCCTTAACACAGGATTCGAGAATGAAAAACTGTTTTTT.

V gene TRBV5-3 combines with J gene TRBJ1-1; 7 bases map to TRBD1. TRBV5-3 falls under the ORF class, with uncertain function. The length of the CDR3 is 17 residues. The V and J ends lost 4 bases and 0 bases, in that order; junction bases with no gene match: 12. As DNA, the CDR3 is TGTGCCAGAAGCCCGGGACAGCCGAGTGAAATGAACACTGAAGCTTTCTTT. Translating gives CARSPGQPSEMNTEAFF.

This clone was counted once. This chain connects TRBV6-1 to TRBJ1-5; 9 positions agree with TRBD1. CDR3 length: 15 amino acids. With 4 bases clipped from V and 2 bases from J, the junction kept 3 bases outside the gene matches. In germline, CDR1 is MNHNS, CDR2 SASEGT. CDR3 residues: CASSADRGGNQPQHF. In DNA form, the CDR3 reads TGTGCCAGCAGTGCGGACAGGGGAGGCAATCAGCCCCAGCATTTT.

This sequence joins TRBV6-5 and TRBJ1-2; TRBD1 agrees at 7 bases. From germline, CDR1 is MNHEY and CDR2 SVGAGI. This CDR3 comprises 12 residues. V dropped 6 bases and J dropped 8; count of bases not matched to a gene: 6. CDR3 sequence (DNA): TGTGCCAGCAGGGTAACAGGGGTAGGCTACACCTTC. It codes for CASRVTGVGYTF.

The rearrangement uses TRBV7-9 and TRBJ2-7; D is possibly TRBD2 (5 bases). This CDR3 region has 15 residues. V was shortened by 5 bases and J by 2 bases, with 16 bases between the two germline ends. Germline V gene lookup returns CDR1 SEHNR and CDR2 FQNEAQ (reference sequence). CDR3 loop: CASSPVNQRTYEQYF. The CDR3 region has the DNA TGTGCCAGCAGCCCCGTAAACCAGCGGACCTACGAGCAGTACTTC.

This chain uses TRBV4-1 with TRBJ2-1; 10 bases are shared with TRBD1. The J segment lost 4 bases and the V segment lost 0 bases, leaving 3 bases of the junction unmatched. Germline values: CDR1 MGHRA, CDR2 YSYEKL. The CDR3 is 16 residues long. The CDR3 reads CASSQDRDRGYNEQFF. The CDR3 DNA reads as TGCGCCAGCAGCCAAGACCGGGACAGGGGTTACAATGAGCAGTTCTTC.

J is TRBJ2-3 and V is TRBV4-2; TRBD1 matches at 8 bases. Germline-derived CDR1 and CDR2 are LGHNA and YNFKEQ. The CDR3 spans 16 residues. The V gene end was trimmed by 0 bases and the J gene end by 4 bases; junction bases not matched to a gene: 6. The CDR3 is CASSQDEGRGPDTQYF. In nucleotides, the CDR3 is TGTGCCAGCAGCCAAGATGAGGGCAGGGGGCCAGATACGCAGTATTTT.